The sequence of this T cell receptor beta chain was determined in a study of blood T cell repertoires in COVID-19. TCRdb's table, derived via immunoSEQ multiplex PCR, lists solely in-frame clones and lacks some. The table has 650,000 to 800,000 clones, around 89% seen once. Germline V gives CDR1 SQVTM, CDR2 ANQGSEA. Between the trimmed V and J ends, which lost 6 bases and 4 bases, there was a span of 13 bases. The CDR3 is made up of 13 amino acids. The sequencing sample was made of peripheral blood. This chain connects TRBV29-1 to TRBJ1-3; D is uncertain. The TCR comes from a woman in her late teens or twenties with acute or convalescent COVID-19. CDR3 residues: CSVGGRNGNTIYF. CDR3 coding DNA: TGCAGCGTGGGAGGCCGTAACGGAAACACCATATATTTT.